This T cell receptor (beta chain) was recovered during a study of shared clonotypes between healthy human individuals (dated by TCRdb to about 2020). For context, the study as a whole: The cohort comprised a couple of women and a few men aged 18 to 49 years. For each donor, three plates each were used for CD4 naive and CD4 memory, two plates were used for CD8 naive, and one plate was used for CD8 memory. Blood TCR repertoires of about 5 healthy adults were deeply sequenced to estimate repertoire size and the extent of clonotype sharing between individuals. To increase sequencing depth and limit assay-specific biases, different laboratories used diverse techniques to prepare libraries and sequence TCR repertoires. Between about 0.9 and 10 billion PBMCs per donor were obtained by leukapheresis.

Using the deep immunoSEQ assay, TCR CDR3 regions were amplified from genomic DNA by multiplex PCR. Genomic DNA extracted from each cell subset was distributed evenly over all wells of several immunoSEQ 96-well plates, and each plate served as one replicate. For sorted subsets, each replicate PCR was loaded with around 200 ng genomic DNA, equivalent to 30,000 or so T cell genomes. Purified libraries were quantified with a Qubit 3.0 fluorometer, sized on a Bioanalyzer 2100, and re-quantified with the KAPA Library Quantification kit. Each immunoSEQ 96-well plate was sequenced on its own single-read 150-cycle Illumina NextSeq 550 flow cell. In the authors' own workflow: Because the immunoSEQ output held only junctional sequences and lacked quality scores, the filtering could not match the filtering applied to full-length reads. Sequences were annotated with PyIR, a Python wrapper for IgBLAST v1.9, and V/J genes and CDR3 were assigned using IMGT germline references. Reads with weak V/J assignments (E-value above 1e-6), missing CDR3, stop codons, out-of-frame junctions, or ambiguous translated residues were removed. V3J clonotypes were defined as sequences sharing an identical inferred V gene, J gene, and CDR3 amino acid sequence. The percentage overlap between two repertoires was calculated by dividing the number of shared unique clonotypes by the size of the smaller repertoire. Three approaches were used to assess repertoire richness: RTK rarefaction, the Chao1 estimator, and Recon v2.1 estimates of unobserved clonotypes. For all TCRbeta clonotypes obtained by the gDNA method from a few donors, generation probabilities were computed with OLGA. TCRdb provides this immuneACCESS table in a form limited to in-frame rearrangements. Some clones are lacking; in checked studies, under half of them reflect an unresolved V gene, and why the rest are absent is not known. V and J calls and clone size are copied from that table; D and trimming were computed from the DNA. The table for this sample lists 560,000 or so clones; approximately 96% of them were counted only once. Roughly 0.1% of the sample goes to the ten largest clones.

With respect to this clone: The antigen it recognizes is unknown. Per-base qualities were not stored, and no clone one base away is much larger.

Paper-wide results and their limitations: Compared with non-shared clonotypes, clonotypes shared by all four sorted-subset donors had higher generation probabilities. Sampling was limited to blood, and TCR repertoires in tissue likely differ from TCR repertoires in blood. Incomplete sequencing was indicated by rarefaction of sorted-subset datasets, despite the large sequencing depth. Pairwise subsampling led to the expectation that sequencing depth would affect the degree of clonotype sharing among donors. Across four donors, approximately 4.9% of naive CD4, approximately 3.6% of naive CD8, 2% to 2.5% of memory CD4, and 0.4% of memory CD8 clonotypes were shared. Larger estimated clonotype richness was generally found for naive subsets than for memory subsets. The small number of donors limited the genetic and exposure-history diversity represented.

The germline V gene encodes CDR1 MNHEY and CDR2 SMNVEV (reference sequence). The CDR3 covers 16 residues, taking in both the cysteine and the phenylalanine. The read is trimmed to its CDR3 DNA, 48 bases read in frame from base 1. Here V drops 0 bases and J drops 6 bases, and the junction holds 4 bases not matched to any gene. For the CD8 naive samples, CD45RO-negative cells were positively selected for CCR7, yielding a CD45RA+CCR7+ population from which TemRA cells were excluded. The donors were healthy, HIV-negative adults who had no recently reported acute infections or vaccinations. Every donor was a Caucasian adult living in Nashville, Tennessee, USA. Blood was collected by leukapheresis, and PBMCs were isolated by Ficoll-Histopaque density gradient centrifugation and then cryopreserved in liquid nitrogen vapor phase. Analytical flow cytometry was used to check the purity and quantity of every magnetically sorted T cell population. From each sorted fraction, genomic DNA was isolated and quantified by UV absorbance on a Nanodrop 2000c.

The sequenced sample was naive CD8+ T cells sorted from blood. The meaning of the sample's cell subset or site label: CD45RA+CCR7+. This clonotype originated in a woman aged 30 to 39 in good health. The receptor chain draws on TRBV27 and TRBJ1-4, with TRBD1 matching 10 junction bases. CDR3 sequence: CASSLSRGTGDEKLFF. The DNA sequence follows: TGTGCCAGCAGTTTATCACGCGGGACAGGGGATGAAAAACTGTTTTTT.